A selection of T cell receptor beta chains follows, all from one sample in a study of blood T cells in healthy people across ages. Each CDR3 protein is one row after TCRdb ran MiXCR on the 5' RACE reads. The sample has about 780,000 distinct CDR3 sequences; 46% are singletons. The sample comprised blood. The receptor set was obtained from an elderly man in good health. Each CDR3 is given with its conserved first and last residue. A D gene is named only where the DNA matches it firmly. Clone size is given for some rows only: seen once, a few or many times, or a class if the clone is expanded.

d_gene | j_gene | abundance | v_gene | CDR3aa | CDR3nt
. | TRBJ2-7 | . | TRBV7-2 | CASSFPSLSYEQYF | TGTGCCAGCAGCTTTCCCTCTCTGTCCTACGAGCAGTACTTC
TRBD1 | TRBJ2-3 | . | TRBV25-1 | CASGQQGTDTQYF | TGTGCCAGCGGTCAACAGGGGACAGATACGCAGTATTTT
TRBD2 | TRBJ2-7 | once | TRBV6-2/TRBV6-3 | CASSYSRRGGFTYEQYF | TGTGCCAGCAGTTACTCCCGCCGCGGGGGTTTCACCTACGAGCAGTACTTC
. | TRBJ2-4 | few | TRBV24-1 | CATSDSRSWGNIQYF | TGTGCCACCAGTGATTCCCGTTCGTGGGGAAACATTCAGTACTTC
TRBD2 | TRBJ2-5 | . | TRBV7-9 | CASSLMGGSETQYF | TGTGCCAGCAGCTTAATGGGCGGGAGTGAGACCCAGTACTTC
. | TRBJ2-1 | . | TRBV5-1 | CASSLMLEQGSYNEQFF | TGCGCCAGCAGCCTTATGCTCGAGCAGGGGAGCTACAATGAGCAGTTCTTC
. | TRBJ2-2 | . | TRBV7-8 | CASSLGRRGLTNTGELFF | TGTGCCAGCAGCTTAGGACGCCGAGGCCTGACGAACACCGGGGAGCTGTTTTTT
. | TRBJ2-5 | few | TRBV21-1 | CASSISEAVETQYF | TGTGCCAGCAGCATATCCGAAGCGGTGGAGACCCAGTACTTC
. | TRBJ2-5 | . | TRBV29-1 | CSVEGNQETQYF | TGCAGCGTTGAAGGGAACCAAGAGACCCAGTACTTC
. | TRBJ2-7 | once | TRBV20-1 | CSAHGGSSYEQYF | TGCAGTGCCCACGGGGGATCCTCCTACGAGCAGTACTTC
. | TRBJ2-2 | . | TRBV11-2 | CASSLDSGLLTGELFF | TGTGCCAGCAGCTTAGATTCTGGACTACTCACCGGGGAGCTGTTTTTT
. | TRBJ2-4 | . | TRBV6-6 | CASSWGTVAQNIQYF | TGTGCCAGCAGTTGGGGGACTGTAGCCCAAAACATTCAGTACTTC
. | TRBJ1-5 | . | TRBV28 | CASSLEGLGDQPQHF | TGTGCCAGCAGTTTAGAGGGCTTGGGAGATCAGCCCCAGCATTTT
TRBD2 | TRBJ2-7 | . | TRBV12-3/TRBV12-4 | CASRSTSGSDNEQYF | TGTGCCAGCAGATCCACTAGCGGGAGTGACAATGAGCAGTACTTC
. | TRBJ1-2 | . | TRBV10-3 | CAISGGQYGYTF | TGTGCCATCAGTGGTGGACAGTATGGCTACACCTTC
TRBD1 | TRBJ1-6 | many | TRBV12-3/TRBV12-4 | CASSSTGGNSPLHF | TGTGCCAGCAGTTCGACAGGGGGAAATTCACCCCTCCACTTT
. | TRBJ2-7 | . | TRBV29-1 | CSVGLESTQYF | TGCAGCGTTGGGCTGGAGTCCACCCAGTACTTC
. | TRBJ2-7 | few | TRBV11-2 | CASSGETYEQYF | TGTGCCAGCAGTGGGGAAACCTACGAGCAGTACTTC
. | TRBJ2-7 | . | TRBV5-5 | CASSASPGQMYNEQYF | TGTGCCAGCAGCGCATCGCCTGGGCAAATGTACAATGAGCAGTACTTC
TRBD1 | TRBJ2-1 | once | TRBV6-1 | CASRPERDRLLRRIHNEQFF | TGTGCCAGCAGACCGGAACGGGACAGGTTGTTGAGGAGGATTCACAATGAGCAGTTCTTC
. | TRBJ1-5 | few | TRBV15 | CATSSGYSNQPQHF | TGTGCCACCAGCTCCGGATATAGCAATCAGCCCCAGCATTTT
TRBD1 | TRBJ2-1 | . | TRBV2 | CASSSLTGGGQGNYNEQFF | TGTGCCAGCAGTAGTTTGACAGGGGGCGGACAGGGGAACTACAATGAGCAGTTCTTC
. | TRBJ2-2 | few | TRBV29-1 | CSVLGAINTGELFF | TGCAGCGTTTTGGGGGCCATCAACACCGGGGAGCTGTTTTTT
. | TRBJ2-7 | . | TRBV7-9 | CASSFFRDAGSNEQYF | TGTGCCAGCAGCTTCTTCCGGGACGCCGGATCCAATGAGCAGTACTTC
TRBD2 | TRBJ2-5 | . | TRBV28 | CASSFPREGLNEQYF | TGTGCCAGCAGTTTTCCGCGGGAGGGCCTTAATGAGCAGTACTTC
TRBD1 | TRBJ1-1 | . | TRBV29-1 | CSGTGTGSDTEAFF | TGCAGCGGCACCGGGACAGGGTCGGACACTGAAGCTTTCTTT
TRBD1 | TRBJ2-3 | . | TRBV7-2 | CASSIGQVRETDTQYF | TGTGCCAGCAGCATCGGACAGGTACGCGAGACAGATACGCAGTATTTT
. | TRBJ2-3 | few | TRBV7-8 | CASSNLGASDTQYF | TGTGCCAGCAGCAACCTGGGGGCCTCGGATACGCAGTATTTT
. | TRBJ2-7 | once | TRBV3-1 | CASSQDDTGVYEQYF | TGTGCCAGCAGCCAAGATGACACCGGGGTTTACGAGCAGTACTTC
TRBD2 | TRBJ2-7 | few | TRBV5-1 | CASSSSGRVYEQYF | TGCGCCAGCAGCTCGAGCGGGAGAGTCTACGAGCAGTACTTC
TRBD1 | TRBJ2-1 | few | TRBV7-3 | CASSGTGANEQFF | TGTGCCAGCAGCGGGACAGGGGCCAATGAGCAGTTCTTC
. | TRBJ2-5 | . | TRBV29-1 | CSVEPGESYGQYF | TGCAGCGTTGAACCGGGAGAGTCCTACGGGCAGTACTTC
TRBD2 | TRBJ2-7 | . | TRBV14 | CASSQDRRAGEKGYEQYF | TGTGCCAGCAGCCAAGATCGCCGAGCGGGAGAAAAAGGTTACGAGCAGTACTTC
. | TRBJ2-7 | few | TRBV27 | CASKLSVGLAYEQYF | TGTGCTAGCAAGCTAAGCGTGGGTCTCGCGTACGAGCAGTACTTC
. | TRBJ1-1 | . | TRBV6-2/TRBV6-3 | CASSYRSPPGTEAFF | TGTGCCAGCAGTTATAGAAGCCCCCCAGGAACTGAAGCTTTCTTT
TRBD2 | TRBJ2-1 | . | TRBV3-1 | CASSQDAGAYNEQFF | TGTGCCAGCAGCCAAGATGCGGGGGCCTACAATGAGCAGTTCTTC
TRBD2 | TRBJ2-3 | few | TRBV13 | CASSLVLAGTTDTQYF | TGTGCCAGCAGCTTGGTACTAGCGGGGACCACAGATACGCAGTATTTT
TRBD2 | TRBJ2-3 | few | TRBV29-1 | CSVEGSSGVTDTQYF | TGCAGCGTTGAAGGGTCTAGCGGAGTAACAGATACGCAGTATTTT
. | TRBJ2-7 | . | TRBV28 | CASGRDSTYEQYF | TGTGCCAGCGGCCGTGACAGCACCTACGAGCAGTACTTC
. | TRBJ2-7 | . | TRBV3-1 | CASSRSAHNEQYF | TGTGCCAGCAGCCGTTCCGCTCACAACGAGCAGTACTTC
. | TRBJ2-7 | many | TRBV9 | CASSVGGEDPYEQYF | TGTGCCAGCAGCGTAGGGGGGGAGGACCCCTACGAGCAGTACTTC
TRBD2 | TRBJ2-7 | . | TRBV9 | CASSVTGLADYEQYF | TGTGCCAGCAGCGTGACGGGACTAGCGGACTACGAGCAGTACTTC
. | TRBJ1-1 | . | TRBV5-1 | CASRLASRDTEAFF | TGCGCCAGCAGGCTGGCATCCAGGGACACTGAAGCTTTCTTT
TRBD2 | TRBJ2-1 | few | TRBV7-6 | CASSILAGEYNEQFF | TGTGCCAGCAGCATTTTAGCGGGAGAATACAATGAGCAGTTCTTC
. | TRBJ2-4 | once | TRBV11-2 | CASSLVGGMNIQYF | TGTGCCAGCAGCTTAGTTGGAGGGATGAACATTCAGTACTTC
TRBD1 | TRBJ2-1 | . | TRBV10-3 | CAISELRDRPYNEQFF | TGTGCCATCAGTGAGCTCCGGGACAGGCCCTACAATGAGCAGTTCTTC
. | TRBJ2-2 | few | TRBV4-2 | CASSQGPGEGDTGELFF | TGTGCCAGCAGCCAAGGACCAGGGGAGGGGGACACCGGGGAGCTGTTTTTT
. | TRBJ1-4 | . | TRBV4-3 | CASSQDRGPGDEKLFF | TGCGCCAGCAGCCAAGATAGAGGTCCAGGGGATGAAAAACTGTTTTTT
. | TRBJ2-7 | . | TRBV12-3/TRBV12-4 | CASSLLAIHEQYF | TGTGCCAGCAGTTTACTAGCGATCCACGAGCAGTACTTC
. | TRBJ1-4 | . | TRBV6-2/TRBV6-3 | CACSSRIEKLFF | TGTGCCTGCAGTTCACGGATCGAAAAACTGTTTTTT
TRBD2 | TRBJ2-5 | . | TRBV3-1 | CASSNSGTRSETQYF | TGTGCCAGCAGCAATTCGGGGACTAGGTCCGAGACCCAGTACTTC
. | TRBJ2-5 | . | TRBV9 | CASSVGILQDFQETQYF | TGTGCCAGCAGCGTAGGGATTTTACAGGACTTCCAAGAGACCCAGTACTTC
TRBD1 | TRBJ1-1 | . | TRBV20-1 | CSARHAGGKTEVFF | TGCAGTGCTAGACACGCAGGGGGTAAAACTGAAGTTTTCTTT
. | TRBJ2-7 | . | TRBV10-3 | CAISERDLYEQYF | TGTGCCATCAGTGAGAGGGACTTATACGAGCAGTACTTC
TRBD2 | TRBJ2-1 | many | TRBV18 | CASSDTSGSSYNEQFF | TGTGCCAGCTCAGATACTAGCGGGAGCTCCTACAATGAGCAGTTCTTC
. | TRBJ1-1 | . | TRBV4-3 | CASRQGHRNTEAFF | TGCGCCAGCAGACAAGGACACCGGAACACTGAAGCTTTCTTT
. | TRBJ1-5 | . | TRBV28 | CASSLIGEDQPQHF | TGTGCCAGCAGTTTAATAGGGGAGGATCAGCCCCAGCATTTT
TRBD2 | TRBJ2-3 | . | TRBV5-6 | CASSRGEIDTQYF | TGTGCCAGCTCGCGGGGGGAAATAGATACGCAGTATTTT
. | TRBJ1-1 | . | TRBV20-1 | CSGYTGTNMNTEAFF | TGCAGTGGATACACCGGGACCAACATGAACACTGAAGCTTTCTTT
TRBD1 | TRBJ1-1 | few | TRBV29-1 | CSVDQGARTEAFF | TGCAGCGTTGACCAGGGGGCAAGGACTGAAGCTTTCTTT